Presented here are 29 T cell receptor beta chains from one specimen sequenced in a study of T cells in localized non-small cell lung cancer. TCRdb keeps only in-frame clones here, not all; method: immunoSEQ multiplex PCR. The sample includes tens of thousands of clones, over 65% of them seen just once. The sample in question was PBMCs, obtained before any cancer treatment. These receptor sequences come from a woman between 35 and 70 years old with stage II squamous cell lung carcinoma.

V is TRBV15 and J is TRBJ1-5; TRBD1 aligns across 10 bases. The germline CDR1 and CDR2 sequences are LNHNV and YYDKDF (reference sequence). The CDR3 extends over 16 amino acids. V gave up 1 base and J gave up 6 bases; unmatched junction bases: 6. The CDR3 loop is CATSRVQTGGSQPQHF. Here the CDR3 DNA reads TGTGCCACCAGCAGAGTGCAGACAGGGGGCAGTCAGCCCCAGCATTTT.

This clone was counted a single time. The rearrangement joins TRBV7-2 to TRBJ2-7; D perhaps matches TRBD1 (5 bases). Trimming took off 4 bases at V and 4 bases at J, with 11 bases between the two ends. The germline gives CDR1 SGHTA, CDR2 FQGNSA. CDR3 size: 13 residues. The CDR3, as DNA: TGTGCCAGCAGCTCCCAGGGAAATTACGAGCAGTACTTC. Its protein is CASSSQGNYEQYF.

The chain joins TRBV2 to TRBJ2-3; 7 bases are a match to TRBD1. This CDR3 comprises 15 residues. J lost 2 bases, V lost 3 bases, and 5 bases had no gene match. From germline, CDR1 is SNHLY and CDR2 FYNNEI. This chain's CDR3 is CASSEGDRTTDTQYF. In DNA, the CDR3 is TGTGCCAGCAGTGAGGGGGACAGAACCACAGATACGCAGTATTTT. Full variable domain (rest looked up from reference TRBV2 and TRBJ2-3): EPEVTQTPSHQVTQMGQEVILRCVPISNHLYFYWYRQILGQKVEFLVSFYNNEISEKSEIFDDQFSVERPDGSNFTLKIRSTKLEDSAMYFCASSEGDRTTDTQYFGPGTRLTVL.

This clone was seen a handful of times. The chain uses TRBV27 and TRBJ2-7; weak D call: TRBD1 (6 bases). CDR1 is MNHEY and CDR2 is SMNVEV in the germline V gene (reference sequence). The CDR3 is made up of 12 amino acids. Deletions cut 2 bases from V and 5 bases from J, with 7 bases between. The DNA of the CDR3 is TGTGCCAGCAGTTTAGGGGGCCACGAGCAGTACTTC. Amino acids: CASSLGGHEQYF.

The chain has TRBV19 and TRBJ1-1; D not certain. The CDR3 has 14 amino acids. Deletions cut 7 bases from V and 6 bases from J, with 18 bases between. The germline gives CDR1 LNHDA, CDR2 SQIVND (reference sequence). In DNA form, the CDR3 reads TGTGCCAGTACCTCCGGAGTAATAGACCCTGAAGCTTTCTTT. Translating gives CASTSGVIDPEAFF. Using reference TRBV19 and TRBJ1-1 for the parts outside the CDR3, the full variable domain is DGGITQSPKYLFRKEGQNVTLSCEQNLNHDAMYWYRQDPGQGLRLIYYSQIVNDFQKGDIAEGYSVSREKKESFPLTVTSAQKNPTAFYLCASTSGVIDPEAFFGQGTRLTVV.

The chain employs TRBV5-1 and TRBJ2-5; 11 nucleotides align to TRBD2. This CDR3 spans 17 amino acids. The V segment lost 0 bases and the J segment 1 base; nucleotides outside the gene matches: 5. Germline V gene sequence: CDR1 SGHRS, CDR2 YFSETQ. CDR3 in DNA: TGCGCCAGCAGCTTGGGCCTAGCGGGAGGTACCCAAGAGACCCAGTACTTC. It yields the protein CASSLGLAGGTQETQYF.

This chain joins TRBV4-2 and TRBJ1-2; the D gene is possibly TRBD1 (6 bases). The V gene's germline CDR1 is LGHNA and CDR2 YNFKEQ. The CDR3 runs 16 residues. V shed 0 bases and J shed 6 bases, with 17 bases lying between them. The CDR3 nucleotides read TGTGCCAGCAGCCAAGATAAGGCAGTCCCAGGGGATGGCTACACCTTC. Its translation is CASSQDKAVPGDGYTF.

This chain joins TRBV5-1 and TRBJ1-1; 9 bases match TRBD1. The CDR3 runs to 15 residues. Trimming cost V 4 bases and J 2 bases; bases outside gene matches: 6. CDR1 SGHRS and CDR2 YFSETQ come from the germline V gene. The CDR3 region is CASSLWTGDNTEAFF. Written as DNA, the CDR3 is TGCGCCAGCAGCCTATGGACAGGGGACAACACTGAAGCTTTCTTT.

The V gene is TRBV4-3, the J gene TRBJ2-7, with 7 bases fitting TRBD2. CDR3 length: 16 residues. The germline V gene has CDR1 LGHNA and CDR2 YSLEER. J gave up 2 bases and V 0 bases, and 7 bases lay outside the gene matches. As DNA, the CDR3 is TGCGCCAGCAGCCAAGATTTGGGACTAAAAGCCTACGAGCAGTACTTC. The encoded protein is CASSQDLGLKAYEQYF.

The chain couples TRBV2 to TRBJ2-1, with D possibly being TRBD1 (6 bases). With 1 base removed from V and 12 bases from J, the gap between germline ends came to 13 bases. This CDR3 contains 13 residues. CDR1 and CDR2 (germline): SNHLY, FYNNEI. The DNA for the CDR3 is TGTGCCAGCAGTGAAGAACAGGGATGGGGGCAGTTCTTC. Its translation is CASSEEQGWGQFF.

This rearrangement joins TRBV18 to TRBJ2-7, with TRBD2 matching over 10 bases. Germline CDR1 and CDR2: KGHSH and LQKENI. V shed 4 bases, J shed 3 bases, and the junction held 3 bases outside the gene matches. The CDR3 spans 14 residues. The CDR3 loop is CASSQSGRGYEQYF. The DNA for the CDR3 is TGTGCCAGCTCACAAAGCGGGAGGGGCTACGAGCAGTACTTC.

The rearrangement uses TRBV27 and TRBJ2-2; weak D call: TRBD2 (6 bases). The CDR3 spans 15 residues. V was trimmed by 0 bases and J by 7 bases, leaving 12 bases between them. Germline V gene data show CDR1 as MNHEY and CDR2 as SMNVEV (reference sequence). The CDR3 coding sequence is TGTGCCAGCAGTTTATCGGGGACTCTTCGCGGGGAGCTGTTTTTT. This encodes CASSLSGTLRGELFF.

The V call is TRBV5-6, the J call TRBJ1-1; TRBD1 matches 7 bases. Per germline, CDR1 SGHDT and CDR2 YYEEEE. With 7 bases clipped from V and 1 base from J, the junction kept 7 bases outside the gene matches. The CDR3 has 14 residues. The CDR3 sequence: CASGQGVGNTEAFF. The CDR3 DNA is TGTGCCAGCGGCCAGGGGGTAGGGAACACTGAAGCTTTCTTT.

The chain combines TRBV19 with TRBJ2-3, with 8 bases matching TRBD2. The germline CDR1 and CDR2 sequences are LNHDA and SQIVND (reference sequence). J gave up 2 bases and V 3 bases, and 7 bases lay outside the gene matches. CDR3 size: 16 residues. CDR3 in amino acids: CASSISGTFPTDTQYF. In DNA form, the CDR3 reads TGTGCCAGTAGTATTAGCGGGACATTCCCCACAGATACGCAGTATTTT.

The rearrangement uses TRBV18 and TRBJ1-5, with TRBD1 identical over 11 bases. The CDR3 is 13 amino acids. Unmatched junction bases numbered 1, after V lost 6 bases and J lost 6 bases. Germline-derived CDR1 and CDR2 are KGHSH and LQKENI. Here the CDR3 reads CASSGTGGQPQHF. The CDR3 bases are TGTGCCAGCTCCGGGACAGGGGGTCAGCCCCAGCATTTT.

The chain is built from TRBV10-2 and TRBJ1-1; D is uncertain. The CDR3 length is 13 residues. The germline gives CDR1 WSHSY, CDR2 SAAADI. The V end was cut by 6 bases, the J end by 6 bases, with 14 bases between. CDR3 protein: CASRYGGRPEAFF. CDR3 in DNA: TGCGCCAGCAGGTACGGAGGGCGCCCTGAAGCTTTCTTT.

The V gene is TRBV11-2, the J gene TRBJ2-1, with D perhaps matching TRBD2 (6 bases). In germline, CDR1 is SGHAT, CDR2 FQNNGV. V was clipped by 1 base and J by 0 bases, with 13 bases between them. The length of the CDR3 is 17 residues. The CDR3 protein is CASSLGAGLNSYNEQFF. CDR3 sequence (DNA): TGTGCCAGCAGCTTAGGGGCCGGACTAAACTCCTACAATGAGCAGTTCTTC.

The chain joins TRBV5-8 to TRBJ1-1, with D possibly TRBD1 on 5 matching bases. Germline assignment: CDR1 SGHTS and CDR2 YDEGEE. The ends were cut back, 4 bases at V and 7 bases at J, with 11 bases in the middle. The CDR3 is made up of 12 amino acids. The DNA for the CDR3 is TGTGCCAGCAGCGGGGGGACCCGTGAAGCTTTCTTT. Its protein is CASSGGTREAFF.

The chain is built from TRBV7-9 and TRBJ1-1; D gene ambiguous. Per the germline V gene, CDR1 is SEHNR and CDR2 is FQNEAQ (reference sequence). This CDR3 contains 13 residues. Trimming took 1 base from V and 10 from J, leaving 13 bases between them. The CDR3 loop is CASSLGEPGVAFF. CDR3 nucleotides: TGTGCCAGCAGCTTAGGGGAGCCGGGAGTAGCTTTCTTT.

This rearrangement joins TRBV7-3 to TRBJ2-2, with 8 bases aligning to TRBD2. The CDR3 has 16 residues. Germline V gene sequence: CDR1 SGHTA, CDR2 FQGTGA. V dropped 5 bases and J dropped 6; count of bases not matched to a gene: 11. DNA of the CDR3: TGTGCCAGCAGCCCCCAAACGGGACTAGGCGCCGGGGAGCTGTTTTTT. It encodes CASSPQTGLGAGELFF.

J is TRBJ2-1 and V is TRBV7-9, with D hard to call. V gave up 7 bases and J gave up 2 bases, with 12 bases separating them. CDR3 length: 14 residues. Germline V gives CDR1 SEHNR, CDR2 FQNEAQ (reference sequence). Written as DNA, the CDR3 is TGTGCCAGCAACCCCTGGGCTACCTACAATGAGCAGTTCTTC. This gives the protein CASNPWATYNEQFF.

The V gene is TRBV10-3, the J gene TRBJ2-1; perhaps TRBD2 as D (7 bases). Germline V gene lookup returns CDR1 ENHRY and CDR2 SYGVKD. The CDR3 runs 15 residues. With 4 bases removed from V and 8 bases from J, the gap between germline ends came to 18 bases. In nucleotides, the CDR3 is TGTGCCATCAGTGCAGCGGGACACCTTAGGGATGAGCAGTTCTTC. Its translation: CAISAAGHLRDEQFF.

The V gene is TRBV4-3, the J gene TRBJ1-4, with 8 bases aligning to TRBD1. V lost 4 bases and J lost 7; bases outside the gene matches: 5. Germline CDR1 reads LGHNA; CDR2 reads YSLEER. The length of the CDR3 is 14 residues. The CDR3 here is CASSPGQEGEKLFF. As DNA, the CDR3 is TGCGCCAGCAGCCCGGGACAGGAGGGTGAAAAACTGTTTTTT.

The chain carries TRBV7-2 and TRBJ2-3; D call uncertain. The CDR3 is 13 residues long. The V gene lost 2 bases and the J gene lost 6 bases, with 9 bases spanning the gap. Germline V lookup: CDR1 SGHTA, CDR2 FQGNSA. The CDR3 DNA reads TGTGCCAGCAGCTTAATCGGCGCGGATACGCAGTATTTT. Its protein is CASSLIGADTQYF.

This rearrangement joins TRBV28 to TRBJ1-2; D gene ambiguous. Deletions cut 2 bases from V and 2 bases from J, with 6 bases between. This CDR3 comprises 13 residues. Germline V gives CDR1 MDHEN, CDR2 SYDVKM. This chain's CDR3 is CASSLTGNYGYTF. The DNA of the CDR3 is TGTGCCAGCAGTTTAACGGGGAACTATGGCTACACCTTC.

The chain joins TRBV9 to TRBJ1-1; D is unresolved. The V gene's germline CDR1 is SGDLS and CDR2 YYNGEE. This CDR3 spans 15 amino acids. V was clipped by 4 bases and J by 4 bases, with 17 bases between them. The DNA of the CDR3 is TGTGCCAGCAGCCCCCGTAAATCTTCGGGCACTGAAGCTTTCTTT. It yields the protein CASSPRKSSGTEAFF.

In this sample, this clone turned up once. The gene calls are TRBV7-9 and TRBJ2-1; 8 bases match TRBD2. CDR3 length: 16 residues. V shed 0 bases and J 8 bases; nucleotides not matched to a gene: 9. CDR1 is SEHNR and CDR2 is FQNEAQ in the germline V gene (reference sequence). Here the CDR3 reads CASSLASGTRFHEQFF. The CDR3 DNA is TGTGCCAGCAGCTTAGCGTCCGGGACTAGATTTCATGAGCAGTTCTTC.

In this sample, this clone turned up once. The rearrangement uses TRBV6-1 and TRBJ2-1; TRBD1 aligns across 10 bases. The CDR3 sequence is 15 residues long. The trim removed 9 bases at V and 4 bases at J, leaving 9 bases unmatched. Germline CDR1 and CDR2: MNHNS and SASEGT. DNA for the CDR3: TGTGCCAGTTCCTGGGGGACAGGGGCTTACAATGAGCAGTTCTTC. Encoded protein: CASSWGTGAYNEQFF.

The chain uses TRBV7-9 and TRBJ2-5; D is possibly TRBD1 or TRBD2 (5 bases each). The CDR3 sequence is 16 residues long. V lost 5 bases, J lost 5 bases, and 21 bases lay in between. CDR1 is SEHNR, CDR2 FQNEAQ, per germline (reference sequence). CDR3 coding DNA: TGTGCCAGCAGCCCCTTAGGGAACGGGGCCCGGGAGACCCAGTACTTC. It encodes CASSPLGNGARETQYF.